The TCR beta chain under discussion was sequenced for a study of T cells in Graves' hyperthyroidism and ophthalmopathy. Study-level information: Peripheral blood was collected at initial diagnosis, before any treatment. Study outcomes and limitations: Stable hyperthyroidism and ophthalmopathy were separated using 13 V-J signatures. Blood samples included most of the expanded thyroid clonotypes exceeding 0.001.

Germline CDR1 reads MNHNS; CDR2 reads SASEGT. The ends were cut back, 3 bases at V and 2 bases at J, with 19 bases in the middle. This CDR3 is built from 17 residues. Amplified TCR beta CDR3 regions came from RNA transcripts. HTBI primers were used for first-round RT-PCR of the TCR CDR3. TCRdb independently ran MiXCR on the multiplex PCR reads; one entry per CDR3 protein. The sample includes about 350,000 distinct CDR3 sequences, roughly 18% of them seen just once. This clonotype was picked up many times. As yet, its antigen is unknown. With duration under 3 months, ophthalmopathy was active: Clinical Activity Score at least 3, NOSPECS at least 4.

This clonotype originated in a woman between 40 and 55 years old with Graves' ophthalmopathy. Sample: blood. The V gene is TRBV6-1, the J gene TRBJ1-2; unclear D gene. As DNA, the CDR3 is TGTGCCAGCAGTGAGAGTCCGAGGGAATCCCCAAACTATGGCTACACCTTC. Amino acid sequence: CASSESPRESPNYGYTF.